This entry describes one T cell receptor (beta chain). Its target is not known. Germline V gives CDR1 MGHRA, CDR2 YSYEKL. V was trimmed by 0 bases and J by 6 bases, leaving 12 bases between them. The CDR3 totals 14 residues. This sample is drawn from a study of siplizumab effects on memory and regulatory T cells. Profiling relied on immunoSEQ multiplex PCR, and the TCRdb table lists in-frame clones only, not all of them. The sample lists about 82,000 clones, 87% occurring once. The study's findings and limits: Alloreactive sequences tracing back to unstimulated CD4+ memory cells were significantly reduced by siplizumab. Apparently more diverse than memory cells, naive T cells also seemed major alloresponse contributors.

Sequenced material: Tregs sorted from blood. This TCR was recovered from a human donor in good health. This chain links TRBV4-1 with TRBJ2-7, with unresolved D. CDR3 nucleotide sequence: TGCGCCAGCAGCCAAGAGGAGAAAGACTTCGAGCAGTACTTC. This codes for CASSQEEKDFEQYF.